Sequencing of this T cell receptor (beta chain) was carried out in a study of post-analysis software for immune sequencing data. This CDR3 region has 15 residues. Germline lookup yields CDR1 SGHDT and CDR2 YYEEEE. V was cut by 2 bases and J by 3 bases, with 14 bases left in between. This clonotype was counted a few times. Its specificity is not known. Prepared libraries of TCR beta cDNA carried unique molecular identifiers. One entry per CDR3 protein results from TCRdb running MiXCR on the PCR reads. The data show around 190,000 distinct CDR3 sequences, 25% to 30% seen once. Whole-study findings and limits: Patients had higher frequencies than controls of five TRBV segments, including TRBV5-6, TRBV5-1 and TRBV20-1.

The sequencing input was blood. The genes are TRBV5-6 and TRBJ1-1, with D possibly being TRBD1 (5 bases). This clonotype was sampled from a girl younger than 18 with multiple sclerosis. The CDR3 reads CASSLRGLGDTEAFF. The CDR3 nucleotides read TGTGCCAGCAGCTTAAGAGGGCTGGGGGACACTGAAGCTTTCTTT.